What follows are 17 T cell receptor beta chains derived from one specimen sequenced in a study of T cells in tuberculosis. Time point in this sample: new active TB diagnosis, blood taken before or within 7 days of starting treatment. TCRdb keeps only in-frame clones here, not all; method: immunoSEQ multiplex PCR. Among tens of thousands of clones listed, 92% were seen once. The sequenced sample was PBMCs, obtained at tuberculosis diagnosis. The receptors were sampled from an adult with tuberculosis.

The J gene is TRBJ2-2, the V gene TRBV11-2, with D perhaps TRBD2 (5 bases). Trimming removed 1 base at V and 3 bases at J, with 6 bases between. The CDR3 contains 14 residues. Germline-derived CDR1 and CDR2 are SGHAT and FQNNGV. The CDR3 DNA is TGTGCCAGCAGCTTAGTAGCGTACACCGGGGAGCTGTTTTTT. Translation: CASSLVAYTGELFF.

The rearrangement links TRBV25-1 to TRBJ2-2; D may be TRBD2 (6 bases). V was clipped by 7 bases and J by 0 bases, with 9 bases between them. This CDR3 region has 14 residues. Germline V CDR1 and CDR2: MGHDK, SYGVNS. The CDR3 DNA sequence: TGTGCCAGCAAAGCGGGCGCGAACACCGGGGAGCTGTTTTTT. Translation gives CASKAGANTGELFF.

The chain combines TRBV19 with TRBJ1-5; TRBD1 might be the D (5 bases). V shed 10 bases and J shed 1 base, with 11 bases lying between them. The CDR3 has 13 amino acids. Germline CDR1 is LNHDA and CDR2 is SQIVND (reference sequence). Here the CDR3 reads CATRGGSNQPQHF. For the CDR3, the DNA is TGTGCCACAAGGGGAGGGAGCAATCAGCCCCAGCATTTT.

The chain has TRBV5-1 and TRBJ2-1; 10 nucleotides match TRBD2. The germline V gene has CDR1 SGHRS and CDR2 YFSETQ. CDR3 length: 15 residues. Germline trimming cut 0 bases from V and 7 bases from J; bases unmatched to any gene: 4. The DNA of the CDR3 is TGCGCCAGCAGCTTGGTAAGCGGGAGGGGGAATGAGCAGTTCTTC. Amino acids: CASSLVSGRGNEQFF.

This chain joins TRBV6-6 and TRBJ2-7; possibly TRBD2 for D (5 bases). Germline-derived CDR1 and CDR2 are MNHNY and SVGAGI (reference sequence). There are 15 residues in the CDR3. With 4 bases removed from V and 2 bases from J, the gap between germline ends came to 15 bases. The CDR3 loop is CASSSPKTKTYEQYF. The CDR3 bases are TGTGCCAGCAGTTCCCCGAAGACTAAGACCTACGAGCAGTACTTC.

CDR3 region: CASSRSEAGGYNEQFF. The CDR3 DNA reads TGCGCCAGCAGCCGCAGTGAGGCGGGAGGATACAATGAGCAGTTCTTC. The genes are TRBV5-1 and TRBJ2-1; 8 bases map to TRBD2. The J segment lost 4 bases and the V segment lost 4 bases, leaving 10 bases of the junction unmatched. This CDR3 has 16 residues. The germline CDR1 and CDR2 sequences are SGHRS and YFSETQ.

This chain uses TRBV9 with TRBJ2-1; 13 nucleotides agree with TRBD2. The CDR3 contains 16 residues. With V trimmed by 3 bases and J by 2 bases, 2 bases remained unmatched. Germline V gene sequence: CDR1 SGDLS, CDR2 YYNGEE. CDR3 sequence reads: CASSGLAGGTYNEQFF. In DNA, the CDR3 is TGTGCCAGCAGCGGACTAGCGGGAGGTACCTACAATGAGCAGTTCTTC. The complete variable domain, with remaining parts taken from reference TRBV9 and TRBJ2-1, reads DSGVTQTPKHLITATGQRVTLRCSPRSGDLSVYWYQQSLDQGLQFLIQYYNGEERAKGNILERFSAQQFPDLHSELNLSSLELGDSALYFCASSGLAGGTYNEQFFGPGTRLTVL.

This rearrangement joins TRBV30 to TRBJ1-5; 8 bases are shared with TRBD1. The CDR3 runs 16 residues. V was clipped by 2 bases and J by 3 bases; unmatched bases: 9. In germline, CDR1 is GTSNPN, CDR2 SVGIG (reference sequence). The CDR3: CAWSWGQGADNQPQHF. The CDR3 DNA reads as TGTGCCTGGAGTTGGGGGCAGGGGGCTGACAATCAGCCCCAGCATTTT.

The chain recombines TRBV14 with TRBJ2-1; the match to TRBD2 covers 7 bases. The CDR3 is made up of 15 amino acids. Germline CDR1 reads SGHDN; CDR2 reads FVKESK. V trimming: 4 bases; J trimming: 4 bases; junction bases outside the gene matches: 7. This CDR3 reads CASSPSSGIYNEQFF. In nucleotides, the CDR3 is TGTGCCAGCAGCCCCTCCAGCGGGATTTACAATGAGCAGTTCTTC.

V is TRBV5-1 and J is TRBJ2-6, with 7 bases identical to TRBD1. Germline loops: CDR1 SGHRS, CDR2 YFSETQ. Losses at the gene ends were 4 bases for V and 0 bases for J; bases not matched to a gene: 16. CDR3 length equals 20 residues. The CDR3 spells CASSPSRTGPDPSGANVLTF. CDR3 bases: TGCGCCAGCAGCCCATCTAGGACAGGACCCGACCCCTCTGGGGCCAACGTCCTGACTTTC.

The chain recombines TRBV2 with TRBJ2-3; 16 positions match TRBD2. CDR3 size: 17 residues. The germline V gene encodes CDR1 SNHLY and CDR2 FYNNEI. The ends lost 7 bases at V and 4 bases at J; junction bases unmatched: 8. The CDR3 protein is CASKPGLAGGLADTQYF. The CDR3 nucleotides read TGTGCCAGCAAACCGGGACTAGCGGGAGGGCTGGCAGATACGCAGTATTTT.

This chain links TRBV5-4 with TRBJ2-1, with 9 bases that match TRBD2. V lost 3 bases to trimming and J lost 5 bases; unmatched junction nucleotides: 6. This CDR3 region has 15 residues. In germline, CDR1 is SGHNT, CDR2 YYREEE (reference sequence). The CDR3 region is CASSYLAGGDNEQFF. CDR3 nucleotide sequence: TGTGCCAGCAGCTATCTGGCGGGGGGGGACAATGAGCAGTTCTTC.

This chain joins TRBV2 and TRBJ1-1; D may be TRBD1 (6 bases). This CDR3 comprises 12 residues. V dropped 2 bases and J dropped 10 bases, with 11 bases sitting between them. Per germline, CDR1 SNHLY and CDR2 FYNNEI. The CDR3 sequence: CASSERGRVAFF. CDR3 in DNA: TGTGCCAGCAGTGAAAGGGGGAGGGTAGCTTTCTTT.

The chain uses TRBV2 and TRBJ2-7, with TRBD2 matching over 15 bases. This CDR3 spans 16 amino acids. V gave up 6 bases and J gave up 5 bases; unmatched junction bases: 8. Germline assignment: CDR1 SNHLY and CDR2 FYNNEI. Here the CDR3 reads CASRSGLAGGKNEQYF. CDR3 coding DNA: TGTGCCAGCAGGTCCGGACTAGCGGGAGGGAAGAACGAGCAGTACTTC.

The J gene is TRBJ1-5, the V gene TRBV19; 7 nucleotides agree with TRBD1. Germline-derived CDR1 and CDR2 are LNHDA and SQIVND (reference sequence). V lost 7 bases and J lost 2; bases outside the gene matches: 2. The CDR3 is made up of 13 amino acids. DNA of the CDR3: TGTGCCAGTACCGGACAGGGCAATCAGCCCCAGCATTTT. Its protein is CASTGQGNQPQHF.

This clone was counted a single time. The rearrangement joins TRBV19 to TRBJ2-7, with D possibly being TRBD2 (6 bases). CDR1 and CDR2 from the germline V gene are LNHDA and SQIVND (reference sequence). CDR3 size: 13 residues. Deletions cut 2 bases from V and 3 bases from J, with 8 bases between. CDR3 sequence (DNA): TGTGCCAGTAGTATACGGGGGTTCTACGAGCAGTACTTC. This gives the protein CASSIRGFYEQYF.

The chain couples TRBV2 to TRBJ2-3, with TRBD2 matching over 10 bases. The trim removed 6 bases at V and 4 bases at J, leaving 4 bases unmatched. Germline V CDR1 and CDR2: SNHLY, FYNNEI. The CDR3 is made up of 14 amino acids. The chain's CDR3 is CASSEGLASDTQYF. CDR3 in DNA: TGTGCCAGCAGCGAGGGACTAGCGTCAGATACGCAGTATTTT.